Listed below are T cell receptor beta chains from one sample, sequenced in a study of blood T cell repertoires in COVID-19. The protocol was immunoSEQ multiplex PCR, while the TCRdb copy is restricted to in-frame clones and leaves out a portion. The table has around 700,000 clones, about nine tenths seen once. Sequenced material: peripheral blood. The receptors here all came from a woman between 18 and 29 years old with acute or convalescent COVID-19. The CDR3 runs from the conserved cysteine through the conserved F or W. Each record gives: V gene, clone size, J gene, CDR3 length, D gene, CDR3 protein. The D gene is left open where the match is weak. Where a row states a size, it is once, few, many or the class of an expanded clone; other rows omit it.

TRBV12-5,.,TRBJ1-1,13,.,CASGLVLGGLAFF
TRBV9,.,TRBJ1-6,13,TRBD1,CASSSGGAAPLHF
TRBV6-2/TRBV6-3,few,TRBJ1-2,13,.,CASSYGQDYGYTF
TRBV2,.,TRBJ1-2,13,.,CASRSGQPYGYTF
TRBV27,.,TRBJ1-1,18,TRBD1,CASSFAVGGQRVNTEAFF
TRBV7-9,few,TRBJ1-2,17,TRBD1,CASSLNPGTGFDYGYTF
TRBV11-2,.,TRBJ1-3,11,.,CASRSRNTIYF
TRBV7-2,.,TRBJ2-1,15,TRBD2,CASSVSGGAGDEQFF
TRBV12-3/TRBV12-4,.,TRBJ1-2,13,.,CASSLAGVHGYTF
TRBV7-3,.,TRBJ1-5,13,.,CASSLGRNQPQHF
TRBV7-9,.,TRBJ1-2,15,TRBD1,CASSSPTGAQYGYTF
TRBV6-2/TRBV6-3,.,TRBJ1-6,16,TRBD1,CASSHEGQSQISPLHF
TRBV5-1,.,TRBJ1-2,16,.,CASSTLLTGEVDGYTF
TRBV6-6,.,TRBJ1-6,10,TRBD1,CASLGQGLHF
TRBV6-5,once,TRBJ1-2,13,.,CASSYGAGKGYTF
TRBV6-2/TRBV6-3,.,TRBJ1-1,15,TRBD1,CASSYSGGLNTEAFF
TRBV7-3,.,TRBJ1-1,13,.,CASSFQANTEAFF
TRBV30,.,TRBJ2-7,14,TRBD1,CAWSVMQGVYEQYF
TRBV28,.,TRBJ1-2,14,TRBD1,CASSTGVVGYGYTF
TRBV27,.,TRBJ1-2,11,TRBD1,CASGAGGGYTF
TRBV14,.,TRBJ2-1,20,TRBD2,CASSQEGTSGTTSGYNEQFF
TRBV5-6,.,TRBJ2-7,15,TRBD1,CASSLGQGASYEQYF
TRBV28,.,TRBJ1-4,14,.,CASSLRLSNEKLFF
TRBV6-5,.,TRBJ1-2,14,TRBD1,CASTQSTGARGYTF
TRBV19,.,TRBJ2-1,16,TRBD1,CASSIAGQGMVYEQFF
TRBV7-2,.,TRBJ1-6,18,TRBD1,CASSLAFRGSSYNSPLHF
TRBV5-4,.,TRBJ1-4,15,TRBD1,CASTRWTGGNEKLFF
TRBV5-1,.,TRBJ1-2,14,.,CASSPPGGIDGYTF
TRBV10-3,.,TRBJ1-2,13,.,CAISAGFVGGYTF
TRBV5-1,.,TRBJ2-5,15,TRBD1,CASSSEGQGRETQYF
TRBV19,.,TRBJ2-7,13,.,CASTAGIGYEQYF
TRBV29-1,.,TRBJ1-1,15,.,CSVLAEKIHPSEAFF
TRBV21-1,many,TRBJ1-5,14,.,CASSKGGGAQPQHF
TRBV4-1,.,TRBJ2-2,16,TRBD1,CASSQDPHRGAGELFF
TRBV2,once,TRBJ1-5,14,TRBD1,CASSADRDYQPQHF
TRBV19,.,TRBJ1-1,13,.,CASSIAGGTEAFF
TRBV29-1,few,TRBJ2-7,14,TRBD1,CSVGRTGGPYEQYF
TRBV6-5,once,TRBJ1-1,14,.,CASSYSGANTEAFF
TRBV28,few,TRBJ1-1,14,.,CASSQPQGNTEAFF
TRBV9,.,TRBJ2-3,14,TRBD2,CASGTSGVTDTQYF
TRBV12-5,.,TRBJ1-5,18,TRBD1,CASGLVPTTGGENQPQHF
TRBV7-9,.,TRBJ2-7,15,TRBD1,CASSSRTGSSYEQYF
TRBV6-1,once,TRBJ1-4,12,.,CASSELSEKLFF
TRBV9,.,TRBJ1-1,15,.,CASSSLGGGGTEAFF
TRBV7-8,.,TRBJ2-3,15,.,CASSSRTASTDTQYF
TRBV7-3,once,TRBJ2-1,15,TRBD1,CASSPTGTGDNEQFF
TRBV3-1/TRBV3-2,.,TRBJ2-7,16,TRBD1,CASSLGGDRIPYEQYF
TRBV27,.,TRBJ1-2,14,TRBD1,CASSTGQGSYGYTF
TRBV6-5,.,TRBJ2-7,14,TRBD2,CASSRRGDSYEQYF
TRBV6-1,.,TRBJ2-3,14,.,CASSEPRGTDTQYF
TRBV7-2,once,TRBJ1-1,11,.,CASSRETEAFF
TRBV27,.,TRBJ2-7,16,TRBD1,CASSLMGTGQGYEQYF
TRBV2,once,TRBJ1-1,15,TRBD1,CASSESDRVWTEAFF
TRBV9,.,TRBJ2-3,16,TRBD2,CASTQGSSGPTDTQYF
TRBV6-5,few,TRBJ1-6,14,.,CASSYDSNNSPLHF
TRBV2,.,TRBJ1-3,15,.,CASSPRYTSGNTIYF
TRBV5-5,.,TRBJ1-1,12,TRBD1,CASSFGTDEAFF
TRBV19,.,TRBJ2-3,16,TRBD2,CASTPSGFIISDTQYF
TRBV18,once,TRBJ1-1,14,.,CASSPPALNTEAFF